This T cell receptor beta chain is drawn from a study of blood T cell repertoires in COVID-19. The wider study: T cells, B-cell-depleted T cells, or PBMCs supplied cDNA or gDNA.

Germline CDR1 GTSNPN, CDR2 SVGIG (reference sequence). V shed 4 bases and J 8 bases; nucleotides not matched to a gene: 20. CDR3 size: 18 residues. Here immunoSEQ multiplex PCR was the method, and the copy in TCRdb shows in-frame clones only, minus some. This repertoire shows roughly 250,000 clones, around 85% found once; its top ten account for 3.3%. Allocation to cohorts depended on clinical history reported by the participants. This clonotype originated in a woman between 40 and 50 years old with acute COVID-19. Sequencing was carried out using PBMCs or T cells enriched from blood (not recorded which). The rearrangement links TRBV30 to TRBJ2-1, with 10 bases identical to TRBD1. CDR3 bases: TGTGCCTGGAAAGCACCGGGACAGGGGATACAAAGAGTCGATGAGCAGTTCTTC. Amino acid sequence: CAWKAPGQGIQRVDEQFF.